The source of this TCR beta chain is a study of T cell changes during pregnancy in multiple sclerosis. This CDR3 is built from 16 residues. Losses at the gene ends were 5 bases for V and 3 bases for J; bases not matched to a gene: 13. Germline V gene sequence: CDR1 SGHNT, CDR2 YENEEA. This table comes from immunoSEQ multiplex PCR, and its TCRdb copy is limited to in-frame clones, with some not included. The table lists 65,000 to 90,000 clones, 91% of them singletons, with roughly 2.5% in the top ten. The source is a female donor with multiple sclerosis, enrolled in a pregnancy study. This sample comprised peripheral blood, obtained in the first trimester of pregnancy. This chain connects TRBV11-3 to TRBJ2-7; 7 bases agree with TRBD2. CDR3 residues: CASSRTPGGVGYEQYF. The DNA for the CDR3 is TGTGCCAGCAGCCGCACCCCGGGGGGAGTGGGCTACGAGCAGTACTTC.